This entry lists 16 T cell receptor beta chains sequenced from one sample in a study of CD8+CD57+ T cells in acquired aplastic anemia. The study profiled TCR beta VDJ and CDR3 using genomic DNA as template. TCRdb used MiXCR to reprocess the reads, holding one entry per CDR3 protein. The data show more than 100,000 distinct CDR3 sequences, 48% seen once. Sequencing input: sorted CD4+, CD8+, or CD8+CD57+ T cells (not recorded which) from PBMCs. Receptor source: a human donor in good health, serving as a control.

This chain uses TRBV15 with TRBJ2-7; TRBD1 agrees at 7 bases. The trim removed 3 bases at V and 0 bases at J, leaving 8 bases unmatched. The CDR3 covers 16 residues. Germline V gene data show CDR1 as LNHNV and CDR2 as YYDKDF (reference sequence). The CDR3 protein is CATSSSGQILSYEQYF. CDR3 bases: TGTGCCACCAGCAGCTCGGGACAGATACTCTCCTACGAGCAGTACTTC.

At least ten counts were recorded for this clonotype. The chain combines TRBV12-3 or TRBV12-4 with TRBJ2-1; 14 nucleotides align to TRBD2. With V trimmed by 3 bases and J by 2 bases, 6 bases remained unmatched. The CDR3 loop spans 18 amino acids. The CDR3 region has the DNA TGTGCCAGCAGTTTGGGGACTAGCGGGGGTGTCCCCTACAATGAGCAGTTCTTC. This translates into CASSLGTSGGVPYNEQFF.

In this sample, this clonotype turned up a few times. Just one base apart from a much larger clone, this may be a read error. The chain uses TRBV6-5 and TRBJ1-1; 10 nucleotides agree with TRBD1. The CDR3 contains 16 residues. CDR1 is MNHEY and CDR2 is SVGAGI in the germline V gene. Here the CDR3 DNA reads TGTGCCAGCAGTTACGGCGGACAGGGGGGGAGGGCTGAAGCTTCCTTT. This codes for CASSYGGQGGRAEASF.

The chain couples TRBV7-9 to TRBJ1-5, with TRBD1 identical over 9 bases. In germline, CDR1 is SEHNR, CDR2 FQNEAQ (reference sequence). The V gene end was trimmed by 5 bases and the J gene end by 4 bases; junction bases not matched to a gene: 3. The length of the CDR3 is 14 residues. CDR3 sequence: CASSAGQGNQPQHF. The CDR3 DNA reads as TGTGCCAGCAGCGCTGGACAGGGGAATCAGCCCCAGCATTTT. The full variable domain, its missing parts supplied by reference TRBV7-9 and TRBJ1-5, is DTGVSQNPRHKITKRGQNVTFRCDPISEHNRLYWYRQTLGQGPEFLTYFQNEAQLEKSRLLSDRFSAERPKGSFSTLEIQRTEQGDSAMYLCASSAGQGNQPQHFGDGTRLSIL.

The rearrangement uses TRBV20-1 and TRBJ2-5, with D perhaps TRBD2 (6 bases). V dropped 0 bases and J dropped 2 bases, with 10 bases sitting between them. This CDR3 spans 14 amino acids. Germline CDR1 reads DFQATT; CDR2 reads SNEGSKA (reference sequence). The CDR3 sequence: CSAREGGSQETQYF. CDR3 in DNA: TGCAGTGCTAGAGAGGGAGGCTCTCAAGAGACCCAGTACTTC.

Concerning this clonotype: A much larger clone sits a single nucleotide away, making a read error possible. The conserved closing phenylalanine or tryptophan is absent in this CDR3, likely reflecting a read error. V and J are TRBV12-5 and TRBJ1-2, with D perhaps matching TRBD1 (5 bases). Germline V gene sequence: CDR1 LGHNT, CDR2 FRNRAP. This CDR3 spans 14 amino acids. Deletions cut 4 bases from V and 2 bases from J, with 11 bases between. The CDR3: CASGWGSINYGYTL. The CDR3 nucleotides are TGTGCTAGTGGTTGGGGCAGTATAAACTATGGCTACACCCTC.

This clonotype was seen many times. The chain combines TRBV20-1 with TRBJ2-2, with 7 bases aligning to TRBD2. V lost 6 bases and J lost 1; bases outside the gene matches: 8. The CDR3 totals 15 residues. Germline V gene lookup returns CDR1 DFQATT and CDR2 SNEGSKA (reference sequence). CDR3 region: CSASNLAENTGELFF. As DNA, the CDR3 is TGCAGTGCGAGTAACCTAGCGGAGAACACCGGGGAGCTGTTTTTT.

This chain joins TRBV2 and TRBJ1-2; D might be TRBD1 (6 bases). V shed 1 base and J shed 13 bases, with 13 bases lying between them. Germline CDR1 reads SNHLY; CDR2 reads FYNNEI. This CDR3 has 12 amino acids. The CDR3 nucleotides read TGTGCCAGCAGTGAAGAGGGGGGCAGCTTCACCTTC. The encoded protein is CASSEEGGSFTF.

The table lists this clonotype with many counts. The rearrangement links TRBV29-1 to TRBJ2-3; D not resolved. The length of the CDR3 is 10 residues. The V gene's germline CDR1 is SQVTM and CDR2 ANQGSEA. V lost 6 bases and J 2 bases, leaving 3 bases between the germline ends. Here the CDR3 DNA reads TGCAGCGTCGCCACAGATACGCAGTATTTT. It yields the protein CSVATDTQYF.

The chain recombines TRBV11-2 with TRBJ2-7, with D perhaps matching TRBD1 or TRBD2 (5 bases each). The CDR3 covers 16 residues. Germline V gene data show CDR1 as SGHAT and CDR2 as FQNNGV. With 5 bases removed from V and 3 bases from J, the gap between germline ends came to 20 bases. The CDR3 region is CASSQVQGRRFYEQYF. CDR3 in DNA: TGTGCCAGCAGCCAAGTGCAGGGACGGAGATTCTACGAGCAGTACTTC.

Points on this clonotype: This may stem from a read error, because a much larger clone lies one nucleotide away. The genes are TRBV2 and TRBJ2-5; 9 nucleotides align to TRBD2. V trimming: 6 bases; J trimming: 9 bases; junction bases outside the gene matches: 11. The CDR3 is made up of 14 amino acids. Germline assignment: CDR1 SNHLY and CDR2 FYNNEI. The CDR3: CASSQAGGPKAQYF. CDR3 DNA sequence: TGTGCCAGCAGCCAAGCGGGGGGCCCCAAGGCCCAGTACTTC.

The DNA for the CDR3 is TGCGCCAGCAGCTTGGCTGGGACAGGGGATGGCTACACCTTC. Translating it yields CASSLAGTGDGYTF. The chain uses TRBV5-1 and TRBJ1-2; 10 bases map to TRBD1. The CDR3 spans 14 residues. The germline gives CDR1 SGHRS, CDR2 YFSETQ. V trimming: 0 bases; J trimming: 6 bases; junction bases outside the gene matches: 2.

The CDR3 DNA sequence: TGCAGTGCTAGAGACCGAGAGAGGGCCAATGGCTACACCTTC. It is translated as CSARDRERANGYTF. The chain recombines TRBV20-1 with TRBJ1-2; D unclear. CDR3 length equals 14 residues. V was cut by 0 bases and J by 6 bases, with 14 bases left in between. Per germline, CDR1 DFQATT and CDR2 SNEGSKA (reference sequence).

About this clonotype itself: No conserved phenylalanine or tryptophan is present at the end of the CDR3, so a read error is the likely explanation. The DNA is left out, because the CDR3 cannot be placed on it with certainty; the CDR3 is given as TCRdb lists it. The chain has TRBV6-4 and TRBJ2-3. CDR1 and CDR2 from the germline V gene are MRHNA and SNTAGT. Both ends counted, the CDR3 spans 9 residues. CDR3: CASSDPDHP.

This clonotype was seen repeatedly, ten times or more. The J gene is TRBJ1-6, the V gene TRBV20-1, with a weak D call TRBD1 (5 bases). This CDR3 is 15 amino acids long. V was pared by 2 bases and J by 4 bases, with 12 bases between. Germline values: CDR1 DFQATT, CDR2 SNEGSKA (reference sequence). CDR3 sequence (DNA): TGCAGTGCTAGATCCATCCCAGGGTATAATTCACCCCTCCACTTT. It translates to CSARSIPGYNSPLHF.

CDR3 sequence reads: CASFPGGGQETQYF. DNA for the CDR3: TGCGCCAGCTTCCCTGGGGGCGGCCAAGAGACCCAGTACTTC. V usage is TRBV5-1 and J usage is TRBJ2-5, with TRBD1 as a possible D gene (6 bases). Germline values: CDR1 SGHRS, CDR2 YFSETQ. There are 14 residues in the CDR3. V lost 7 bases, J lost 1 base, and 14 bases lay in between.